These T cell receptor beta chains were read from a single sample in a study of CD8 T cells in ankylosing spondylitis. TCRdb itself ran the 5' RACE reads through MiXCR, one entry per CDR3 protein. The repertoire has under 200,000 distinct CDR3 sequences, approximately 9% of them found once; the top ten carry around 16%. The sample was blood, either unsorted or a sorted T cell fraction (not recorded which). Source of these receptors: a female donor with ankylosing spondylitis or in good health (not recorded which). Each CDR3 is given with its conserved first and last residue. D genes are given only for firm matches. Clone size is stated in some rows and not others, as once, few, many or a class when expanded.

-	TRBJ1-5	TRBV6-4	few	TGTGCCAGCGTCGTGCAGGGGAGCAATCAGCCCCAGCATTTT	CASVVQGSNQPQHF
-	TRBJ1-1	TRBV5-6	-	TGTGCCAGCAGCTTCATGGGGGGTATCACTGAAGCTTTCTTT	CASSFMGGITEAFF
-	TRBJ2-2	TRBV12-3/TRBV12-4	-	TGTGCCATCTTTAGCGTCACCGGGGAGCTGTTTTTT	CAIFSVTGELFF
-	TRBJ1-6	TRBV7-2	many	TGTGCCAGCAGCTTCTTGGGGAGCTCCTATAATTCACCCCTCCACTTT	CASSFLGSSYNSPLHF
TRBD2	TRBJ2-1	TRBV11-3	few	TGTGCCAGCAGCTCCCTCACTAGCGGGAGAAGCCATGAGCAGTTCTTC	CASSSLTSGRSHEQFF
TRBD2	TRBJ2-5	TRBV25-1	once	TGTGCCAGCAGTGAATTTTGGGGACTAGCGGGAGAGACCCGGTACTTC	CASSEFWGLAGETRYF
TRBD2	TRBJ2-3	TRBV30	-	TGTGCCTGGAGTAGCTTAACGGCGGGAGGCACAGATACGCAGTATTTT	CAWSSLTAGGTDTQYF
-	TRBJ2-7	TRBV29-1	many	TGCAGCGTGCCCGGGACTTCCACGGACGAGCAGTACTTC	CSVPGTSTDEQYF
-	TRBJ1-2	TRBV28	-	TGTGCCAGCAGTCCTTTTCAGGGTAGCTATGGCTACACCTTC	CASSPFQGSYGYTF
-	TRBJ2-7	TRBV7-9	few	TGTGCCAGCAGCATTCTCCGGAACGAGCAGTACTTC	CASSILRNEQYF
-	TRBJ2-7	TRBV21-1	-	TGTGCCAGCAGCAAACCAGGGGTTTCTCTCTACGAGCAGTACTTC	CASSKPGVSLYEQYF
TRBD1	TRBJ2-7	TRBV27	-	TGTGCCAGCAGTCCCGGGACAGGGAGTTCCGAGCAGTACTTC	CASSPGTGSSEQYF
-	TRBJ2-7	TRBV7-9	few	TGTGCCAGCAGCCCAGAGAACAGTGGTAAGCAGTACTTC	CASSPENSGKQYF
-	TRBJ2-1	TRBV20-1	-	TGCAGTGCTAGAGTTGGTAGTTGGGTGCAGTTCTTC	CSARVGSWVQFF
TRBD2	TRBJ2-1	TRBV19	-	TGTGCCAGCAACTTTTTAGCGGGAGGGCCGGATGAGCAGTTCTTC	CASNFLAGGPDEQFF
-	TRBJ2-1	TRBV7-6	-	TGTGCCAGCAGCTCTGACACCCATGAGCAGTTCTTC	CASSSDTHEQFF
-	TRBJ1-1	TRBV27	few	TGTGCCAGCATGATGAACACTGAAGCTTTCTTT	CASMMNTEAFF
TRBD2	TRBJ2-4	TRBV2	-	TGTGCCAGCAGGGAGGGGAGGGCCCTTGCGAACATTCAGTACTTC	CASREGRALANIQYF
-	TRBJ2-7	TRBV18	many	TGTGCCAGCTCACCACCGGAAGGAAGCTACGAGCAGTACTTC	CASSPPEGSYEQYF
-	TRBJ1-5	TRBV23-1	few	TGCGCCAGTCGACAGGTGGCGAATCAGCCCCAGCATTTT	CASRQVANQPQHF
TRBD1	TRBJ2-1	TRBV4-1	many	TGCGCCAGCAGCCACCGGGACAGCTCCTACAATGAGCAGTTCTTC	CASSHRDSSYNEQFF
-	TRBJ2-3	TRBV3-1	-	TGTGCCAGCAGCCAGGCTCTCTGGGCAAGCACAGATACGCAGTATTTT	CASSQALWASTDTQYF
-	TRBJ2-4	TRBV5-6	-	TGTGCCAGCAGCCTTCGGACAGTCCTCAAAAACATTCAGTACTTC	CASSLRTVLKNIQYF
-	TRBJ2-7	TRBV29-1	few	TGCAGCGTTGAATGGCAGACCGGAGGGCACGAGCAGTACTTC	CSVEWQTGGHEQYF
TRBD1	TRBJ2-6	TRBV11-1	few	TGTGCCAGCAGCTTTTTACCGGGACAGGCGAGCTCTGGGGCCAACGTCCTGACTTTC	CASSFLPGQASSGANVLTF
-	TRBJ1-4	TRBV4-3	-	TGCGCCAGCAGCCAAGATAACCGGGGCCCAGGGGAAAAACTGTTTTTT	CASSQDNRGPGEKLFF
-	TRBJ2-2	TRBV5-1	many	TGCGCCAGCAGCCCTCGGGACCCAGGGGCCGGGGAGCTGTTTTTT	CASSPRDPGAGELFF
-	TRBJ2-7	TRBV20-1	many	TGCAGTGCTAGAGAACATCGAGTGGGTGAGCAGTACTTC	CSAREHRVGEQYF
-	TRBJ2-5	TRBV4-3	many	TGCGCCAGCAGCCAAGATTGGAAGGGGCCCCGGCAGACCCAGTACTTC	CASSQDWKGPRQTQYF